Below, 32 T cell receptor beta chains from the same sample are listed, as sequenced in a study of T cell responses to AZD1222 COVID-19 vaccine. Using immunoSEQ multiplex PCR, the repertoire was profiled, and TCRdb retains in-frame clones only, with some absent. This sample has fewer than 90,000 clones, with approximately 91% found just once. Sequencing used peripheral blood, obtained on day 0 of AZD1222 vaccination. The receptors here all came from an adult in good health.

The genes are TRBV6-5 and TRBJ2-7; D unresolved. The CDR3 loop spans 12 amino acids. The V end lost 7 bases, the J end lost 4 bases, and 11 bases lay between the germline ends. Germline CDR1 reads MNHEY; CDR2 reads SVGAGI. Here the CDR3 DNA reads TGTGCCAGCAATTCGGACGGTTACGAGCAGTACGTC. The encoded protein is CASNSDGYEQYV.

V is TRBV9 and J is TRBJ2-5, with 10 bases lining up with TRBD1. Germline V gene sequence: CDR1 SGDLS, CDR2 YYNGEE. This CDR3 is 15 amino acids long. V lost 3 bases to trimming and J lost 9 bases; unmatched junction nucleotides: 11. As DNA, the CDR3 is TGTGCCAGCAGCGCCGGGACAGGGGACTTGGGGGCCCAGTACTTC. This gives the protein CASSAGTGDLGAQYF.

This clone was observed a few times. J is TRBJ2-7 and V is TRBV6-5; D might be TRBD1 or TRBD2, each matching 5 bases. This CDR3 has 12 amino acids. Germline assignment: CDR1 MNHEY and CDR2 SVGAGI. The V end lost 6 bases, the J end lost 7 bases, and 13 bases lay between the germline ends. CDR3 sequence: CASRDGAGEQYV. The CDR3 DNA is TGTGCCAGCAGAGACGGGGCAGGGGAGCAGTACGTC.

This chain links TRBV10-3 with TRBJ2-1, with TRBD1 matching over 10 bases. This CDR3 region has 13 residues. V lost 11 bases to trimming and J lost 6 bases; unmatched junction nucleotides: 7. Germline values: CDR1 ENHRY, CDR2 SYGVKD. CDR3 amino acids: CASGQGSFNEQFF. The CDR3 nucleotides read TGTGCCTCGGGACAGGGGAGTTTCAATGAGCAGTTCTTC.

The V gene is TRBV27, the J gene TRBJ2-5; 14 nucleotides align to TRBD2. Germline CDR1 is MNHEY and CDR2 is SMNVEV (reference sequence). The CDR3 contains 16 residues. Trimming at V came to 5 bases and at J to 2 bases, leaving 4 bases not matched to a gene. CDR3: CASSRRLAGGQETQYF. The DNA for the CDR3 is TGTGCCAGCAGTAGAAGACTAGCGGGAGGGCAAGAGACCCAGTACTTC.

The chain employs TRBV3-1 (or the pseudogene TRBV3-2) and TRBJ1-4; 7 bases line up with TRBD1. The CDR3 spans 17 residues. Unmatched junction bases numbered 10, after V lost 6 bases and J lost 0 bases. Germline-derived CDR1 and CDR2 are LGHDT and YNNKEL (reference sequence). This chain's CDR3 is CASSLGQDYTTNEKLFF. CDR3 nucleotide sequence: TGTGCCAGCAGTCTAGGACAGGATTACACAACTAATGAAAAACTGTTTTTT.

This chain connects TRBV10-3 to TRBJ2-5; D is perhaps TRBD2 (5 bases). V was trimmed by 10 bases and J by 2 bases, leaving 14 bases between them. CDR3 length: 13 residues. Per the germline V gene, CDR1 is ENHRY and CDR2 is SYGVKD. The CDR3 nucleotides read TGTGCCACCCACGGGGTAGGTCAAGAGACCCAGTACTTC. Its translation: CATHGVGQETQYF.

The chain uses TRBV19 and TRBJ2-3; D possibly corresponds to TRBD2 (7 bases). The CDR3 is 16 amino acids. From germline, CDR1 is LNHDA and CDR2 SQIVND (reference sequence). Trimming stripped 5 bases from V and 1 base from J, with 16 bases between. The DNA of the CDR3 is TGTGCCAGTAGTCCCTCACGGGGGGCTGGCACAGATACGCAGTATTTT. It is translated as CASSPSRGAGTDTQYF. The variable domain in full, completed from reference TRBV19 and TRBJ2-3, reads DGGITQSPKYLFRKEGQNVTLSCEQNLNHDAMYWYRQDPGQGLRLIYYSQIVNDFQKGDIAEGYSVSREKKESFPLTVTSAQKNPTAFYLCASSPSRGAGTDTQYFGPGTRLTVL.

The chain couples TRBV19 to TRBJ1-2; TRBD1 might be the D (6 bases). This CDR3 comprises 13 residues. V gave up 5 bases and J gave up 6 bases, with 13 bases separating them. Germline CDR1 and CDR2: LNHDA and SQIVND (reference sequence). Here the CDR3 reads CASSFTGRDGYTF. Written as DNA, the CDR3 is TGTGCCAGTAGTTTTACAGGGAGGGATGGCTACACCTTC.

This clone was recorded only once. The rearrangement links TRBV5-1 to TRBJ2-7, with TRBD1 matching over 9 bases. The V gene's germline CDR1 is SGHRS and CDR2 YFSETQ. The CDR3 spans 15 residues. V shed 0 bases and J 4 bases; nucleotides not matched to a gene: 5. The CDR3 protein is CASSLAGTGQYEQYF. The DNA for the CDR3 is TGCGCCAGCAGCTTGGCCGGGACAGGGCAGTACGAGCAGTACTTC.

This chain connects TRBV30 to TRBJ1-1, with D unclear. In germline, CDR1 is GTSNPN, CDR2 SVGIG (reference sequence). V was clipped by 0 bases and J by 1 base, with 6 bases between them. The CDR3 extends over 13 amino acids. The CDR3, as DNA: TGTGCCTGGAGTGTACAAGCGAACACTGAAGCTTTCTTT. Translating it yields CAWSVQANTEAFF.

The chain employs TRBV29-1 and TRBJ2-5, with 9 bases aligning to TRBD1. Germline V gives CDR1 SQVTM, CDR2 ANQGSEA. V lost 7 bases and J lost 8; bases outside the gene matches: 8. The CDR3 is made up of 12 amino acids. The CDR3 coding sequence is TGCAGCGCCCGGACAGGGGAGTCAACCCAGTACTTC. Amino acids: CSARTGESTQYF.

The chain joins TRBV5-8 to TRBJ2-5; TRBD2 might be the D (6 bases). The V and J ends lost 4 bases and 1 base respectively, with 17 bases between them. Germline CDR1 reads SGHTS; CDR2 reads YDEGEE. This CDR3 is 16 amino acids long. CDR3 in DNA: TGTGCCAGCAGCCCAGGCGGGATAGGGATCCAAGAGACCCAGTACTTC. It is translated as CASSPGGIGIQETQYF. Based on the CDR3 plus reference TRBV5-8 and TRBJ2-5, the full variable domain is EAGVTQSPTHLIKTRGQQATLRCSPISGHTSVYWYQQALGLGLQFLLWYDEGEERNRGNFPPRFSGRQFPNYSSELNVNALELEDSALYLCASSPGGIGIQETQYFGPGTRLLVL.

The rearrangement links TRBV19 to TRBJ1-1, with D perhaps matching TRBD1 (6 bases). The CDR3 has 13 amino acids. CDR1 is LNHDA and CDR2 is SQIVND in the germline V gene (reference sequence). The V end was cut by 5 bases, the J end by 6 bases, with 13 bases between. CDR3: CASSGRGRSEAFF. CDR3 nucleotide sequence: TGTGCCAGTAGTGGCAGGGGACGGTCTGAAGCTTTCTTT.

The J gene is TRBJ2-3, the V gene TRBV18; 8 nucleotides match TRBD1. The length of the CDR3 is 15 residues. Trimming took 6 bases from V and 3 from J; bases not matched to a gene: 8. Germline lookup yields CDR1 KGHSH and CDR2 LQKENI. For the CDR3, the DNA is TGTGCCAGCTCCGGACAGGGTGTCGGGACAGATACGCAGTATTTT. Amino acid sequence: CASSGQGVGTDTQYF. The entire variable domain, with the rest obtained from reference TRBV18 and TRBJ2-3, is as follows: NAGVMQNPRHLVRRRGQEARLRCSPMKGHSHVYWYRQLPEEGLKFMVYLQKENIIDESGMPKERFSAEFPKEGPSILRIQQVVRGDSAAYFCASSGQGVGTDTQYFGPGTRLTVL.

This clone was observed once. The chain carries TRBV19 and TRBJ2-3, with TRBD2 identical over 11 bases. Germline assignment: CDR1 LNHDA and CDR2 SQIVND (reference sequence). V dropped 3 bases and J dropped 0; count of bases not matched to a gene: 2. This CDR3 comprises 16 residues. DNA for the CDR3: TGTGCCAGTAGTATGGGGACTAGCGGAAGCACAGATACGCAGTATTTT. As protein: CASSMGTSGSTDTQYF.

This clone was detected only a few times. Written as DNA, the CDR3 is TGCGCCAGCAGTCGAACGGGACAGGGCGGCACCGGGGAGCTGTTTTTT. It specifies CASSRTGQGGTGELFF. The V call is TRBV5-1, the J call TRBJ2-2; 9 bases match TRBD1. Germline lookup yields CDR1 SGHRS and CDR2 YFSETQ. V dropped 5 bases and J dropped 4; count of bases not matched to a gene: 9. The CDR3 consists of 16 residues. The full variable domain, rest sourced from reference TRBV5-1 and TRBJ2-2, is KAGVTQTPRYLIKTRGQQVTLSCSPISGHRSVSWYQQTPGQGLQFLFEYFSETQRNKGNFPGRFSGRQFSNSRSEMNVSTLELGDSALYLCASSRTGQGGTGELFFGEGSRLTVL.

This clone has a single count. This rearrangement joins TRBV28 to TRBJ1-1, with a possible D match to TRBD1 (5 bases). The ends were cut back, 6 bases at V and 4 bases at J, with 12 bases in the middle. The CDR3 sequence is 13 residues long. CDR1 and CDR2 (germline): MDHEN, SYDVKM. The CDR3 coding sequence is TGTGCCAGCAGCTCAGGGTACCGCACTGAAGCTTTCTTT. It specifies CASSSGYRTEAFF. Full variable domain (rest looked up from reference TRBV28 and TRBJ1-1): DVKVTQSSRYLVKRTGEKVFLECVQDMDHENMFWYRQDPGLGLRLIYFSYDVKMKEKGDIPEGYSVSREKKERFSLILESASTNQTSMYLCASSSGYRTEAFFGQGTRLTVV.

The chain joins TRBV2 to TRBJ2-4; D is possibly TRBD1 (5 bases). In germline, CDR1 is SNHLY, CDR2 FYNNEI. The germline V and J ends were trimmed by 4 bases and 4 bases, with 11 bases remaining between them. The CDR3 runs to 14 residues. CDR3 sequence (DNA): TGTGCCAGCAGTGTTCAGGGTTCTAAAAACATTCAGTACTTC. Its protein product is CASSVQGSKNIQYF.

CDR3 nucleotide sequence: TGCAGCGCAACCGGGACTAGCGGTAGTACAGATACGCAGTATTTT. Protein: CSATGTSGSTDTQYF. The chain has TRBV29-1 and TRBJ2-3, with 11 bases matching TRBD2. The ends lost 7 bases at V and 3 bases at J; junction bases unmatched: 9. There are 15 residues in the CDR3. Per germline, CDR1 SQVTM and CDR2 ANQGSEA.

About this clone itself: Distinct nucleotide sequences in the sample also encode this CDR3. The V and J genes are TRBV6-5 and TRBJ1-4, with a possible D match to TRBD1 (5 bases). The CDR3 has 16 residues. Trimming removed 0 bases from V and 0 bases from J, with 8 bases in between. CDR1 is MNHEY and CDR2 is SVGAGI in the germline V gene. The CDR3, as DNA: TGTGCCAGCAGTTACTCGCCGGGGCCAACTAATGAAAAACTGTTTTTT. This sequence encodes CASSYSPGPTNEKLFF.

The V and J genes are TRBV30 and TRBJ2-1; 10 bases map to TRBD2. Germline CDR1 is GTSNPN and CDR2 is SVGIG (reference sequence). V was pared by 8 bases and J by 4 bases, with 5 bases of the junction left unmatched. The CDR3 is made up of 13 amino acids. The CDR3 region is CALSGRPYNEQFF. CDR3 sequence (DNA): TGTGCCCTTAGCGGGAGGCCGTACAATGAGCAGTTCTTC.

The CDR3 sequence: CASSLSNPGSSYEQYF. The CDR3 coding sequence is TGTGCCAGCAGTTTATCGAACCCGGGGAGCTCCTACGAGCAGTACTTC. This sequence joins TRBV28 and TRBJ2-7; D perhaps matches TRBD2 (5 bases). This CDR3 is 16 amino acids long. V was clipped by 1 base and J by 0 bases, with 13 bases between them. Germline CDR1 reads MDHEN; CDR2 reads SYDVKM. The whole variable domain, remainder taken from reference TRBV28 and TRBJ2-7, is DVKVTQSSRYLVKRTGEKVFLECVQDMDHENMFWYRQDPGLGLRLIYFSYDVKMKEKGDIPEGYSVSREKKERFSLILESASTNQTSMYLCASSLSNPGSSYEQYFGPGTRLTVT.

V gene TRBV4-2 combines with J gene TRBJ1-5, with D hard to call. Trimming pared 1 base from V and 5 bases from J, leaving 12 bases between. The CDR3 totals 15 residues. The germline V gene has CDR1 LGHNA and CDR2 YNFKEQ. The CDR3 nucleotides read TGTGCCAGCAGCCAAGCCCGGGCGGGTGATCAGCCCCAGCATTTT. The encoded protein is CASSQARAGDQPQHF.

J is TRBJ2-1 and V is TRBV5-5, with D maybe TRBD2 (6 bases). Germline lookup yields CDR1 SGHKS and CDR2 YYEKEE (reference sequence). The CDR3 consists of 14 residues. Trimming removed 1 base from V and 7 bases from J, with 12 bases in between. The CDR3 loop is CASSLSGSENEQFF. CDR3 sequence (DNA): TGTGCCAGCAGCTTGTCCGGGAGTGAGAATGAGCAGTTCTTC.

This clone was seen only once. The rearrangement links TRBV28 to TRBJ1-2; 9 nucleotides line up with TRBD1. The CDR3 is made up of 14 amino acids. After removal of 3 bases from V and 4 bases from J, the junction contained 3 bases not matched to a gene. CDR1 is MDHEN and CDR2 is SYDVKM in the germline V gene. The CDR3 reads CASSFRTGVYGYTF. CDR3 sequence (DNA): TGTGCCAGCAGTTTTCGGACAGGGGTCTATGGCTACACCTTC.

The rearrangement joins TRBV19 to TRBJ2-2; tentatively, D is TRBD1 (5 bases). The CDR3 has 16 residues. Looked up from germline, CDR1 is LNHDA and CDR2 is SQIVND (reference sequence). V lost 3 bases to trimming and J lost 4 bases, with 15 bases between them. CDR3 loop: CASSIRVNRGTGELFF. Here the CDR3 DNA reads TGTGCCAGTAGTATTAGGGTAAATAGGGGCACCGGGGAGCTGTTTTTT.

The gene calls are TRBV7-9 and TRBJ1-6; TRBD1 might be the D (5 bases). Trimming took off 0 bases at V and 10 bases at J, with 13 bases between the two ends. The germline CDR1 and CDR2 sequences are SEHNR and FQNEAQ (reference sequence). The CDR3 length is 15 residues. The CDR3 coding sequence is TGTGCCAGCAGCTTAGCGAGTCAGGGAAGGTCACCCCTCCACTTT. This translates into CASSLASQGRSPLHF.

The CDR3 loop reads CASSFPRDRGSSAFF. CDR3 sequence (DNA): TGTGCCAGCAGCTTCCCCCGGGACAGGGGAAGTTCAGCTTTCTTT. J is TRBJ1-1 and V is TRBV7-8, with 10 nucleotides matching TRBD1. Trimming cost V 3 bases and J 10 bases; bases outside gene matches: 11. The CDR3 has 15 residues. Germline V gene lookup returns CDR1 SGHVS and CDR2 FQNEAQ.

V and J are TRBV18 and TRBJ1-2, with 9 bases aligning to TRBD1. This CDR3 is 14 amino acids long. Germline trimming cut 4 bases from V and 2 bases from J; bases unmatched to any gene: 2. CDR1 is KGHSH, CDR2 LQKENI, per germline. This CDR3 reads CASSRDRENYGYTF. For the CDR3, the DNA is TGTGCCAGCTCACGGGACAGGGAAAACTATGGCTACACCTTC.

The chain links TRBV9 to TRBJ2-1; possible D gene TRBD2, 6 bases. The CDR3 runs 16 residues. V was shortened by 3 bases and J by 4 bases, with 17 bases between the two germline ends. Germline V CDR1 and CDR2: SGDLS, YYNGEE. This CDR3 is CASSDTKSGAYNEQFF. The CDR3 DNA sequence: TGTGCCAGCAGCGATACTAAGTCGGGAGCGTACAATGAGCAGTTCTTC.

The genes are TRBV5-1 and TRBJ2-5; the D gene is possibly TRBD1 (6 bases). Germline CDR1 is SGHRS and CDR2 is YFSETQ. Trimming cost V 1 base and J 3 bases, with 13 bases left between them. The CDR3 loop spans 15 amino acids. CDR3 in amino acids: CASSLTRDNKETQYF. CDR3 nucleotides: TGCGCCAGCAGCTTGACCCGGGACAACAAAGAGACCCAGTACTTC.